This T cell receptor (beta chain) was sequenced for a study of breast tumors, draining lymph nodes, adjacent tissues. Study-level findings and limits: That most tumor T cells come from lymph nodes remained unproven.

Breast cancer patients provided tissue from their axillary draining lymph nodes. This clonotype was detected many times. Its antigen is unknown. The germline V gene has CDR1 SGHDN and CDR2 FVKESK. The CDR3 covers 14 residues. V was pared by 4 bases and J by 2 bases, with 9 bases between. MiXCR was run by TCRdb on the multiplex PCR reads, yielding one entry per CDR3 protein. The sample includes approximately 170,000 distinct CDR3 sequences, about 33% seen only once; the top ten take 4% to 5.5%. The chain employs TRBV14 and TRBJ2-1, with no clear D. Source material: axillary lymph node tissue. This sequence was found in a female donor with breast cancer. Some clones in this sample may be carry-over from other donors' samples. Written as DNA, the CDR3 is TGTGCCAGCAGCCTGGACCTGACCTACAATGAGCAGTTCTTC. Protein product: CASSLDLTYNEQFF.